What follows is one TCR beta chain and its context. What it binds is not known. This CDR3 has 15 residues. The germline CDR1 and CDR2 sequences are SGHTA and FQGNSA. Trimming shortened V by 2 bases and J by 7 bases, and 18 bases separated the two germline ends. Sequenced by immunoSEQ multiplex PCR; TCRdb stores in-frame clones only, minus some. The table lists about 160,000 clones, around 90% of them singletons. The data belong to a study of T cell responses to AZD1222 COVID-19 vaccine. General study results and limits: The donor group comprised mostly white British people and more females; the analysis possibly underestimated clonal diversity. Spike regions recognized by vaccine-associated CD4 TCRs spanned the protein, led by 160-218 and 743-854. Reportedly, close to half of spike-specific TCRs are directed against unmutated variant regions.

The chain has TRBV7-2 and TRBJ2-7; possible D gene TRBD2, 6 bases. Sequencing used peripheral blood, obtained on day 0 of MenACWY control vaccination. The origin of this receptor is an adult in good health. The CDR3 region is CASSLNPSVVREQYF. The CDR3 DNA sequence: TGTGCCAGCAGCTTAAACCCTAGCGTGGTGCGGGAGCAGTACTTC.